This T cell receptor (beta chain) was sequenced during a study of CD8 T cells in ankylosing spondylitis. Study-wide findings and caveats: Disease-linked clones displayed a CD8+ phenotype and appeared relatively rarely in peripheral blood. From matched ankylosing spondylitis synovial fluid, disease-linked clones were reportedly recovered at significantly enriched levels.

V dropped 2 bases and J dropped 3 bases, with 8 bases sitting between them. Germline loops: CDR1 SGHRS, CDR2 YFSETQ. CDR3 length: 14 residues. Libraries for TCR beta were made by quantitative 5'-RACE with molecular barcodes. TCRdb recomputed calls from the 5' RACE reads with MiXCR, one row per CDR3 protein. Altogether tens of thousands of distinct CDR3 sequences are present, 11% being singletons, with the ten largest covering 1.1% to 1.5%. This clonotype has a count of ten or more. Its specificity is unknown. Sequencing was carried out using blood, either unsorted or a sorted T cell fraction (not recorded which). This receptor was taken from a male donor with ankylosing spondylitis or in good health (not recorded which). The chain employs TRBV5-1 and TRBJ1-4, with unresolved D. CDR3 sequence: CASSFYSSNEKLFF. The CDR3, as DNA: TGCGCCAGCAGCTTCTACAGCTCTAATGAAAAACTGTTTTTT.